Following are 15 T cell receptor beta chains from one sample sequenced in a study of T-cell memory formation after mild COVID-19. TCRdb re-called the 5' RACE reads with MiXCR, one entry per CDR3 protein. The table lists 210,000 or so distinct CDR3 sequences, 27% of them singletons, with about an eighth in the top ten. The sample was PBMCs or a T cell subset sorted from them (not recorded which). These receptors came from an adult woman who had mild COVID-19 (a few samples of this study predate the infection). Cell type and time point are not known.

V usage is TRBV5-1 and J usage is TRBJ2-3, with TRBD2 identical over 9 bases. Germline lookup yields CDR1 SGHRS and CDR2 YFSETQ. J was trimmed by 0 bases and V by 4 bases; bases with no gene match: 6. The CDR3 contains 16 residues. The CDR3 loop reads CASSTGGLASTDTQYF. In DNA form, the CDR3 reads TGCGCCAGCAGCACCGGGGGACTAGCCAGCACAGATACGCAGTATTTT.

The CDR3 sequence is CSVGTSGGTDTQYF. In nucleotides, the CDR3 is TGCAGCGTCGGCACTAGCGGGGGCACAGATACGCAGTATTTT. V usage is TRBV29-1 and J usage is TRBJ2-3; 10 nucleotides match TRBD2. Germline CDR1 and CDR2: SQVTM and ANQGSEA. The length of the CDR3 is 14 residues. V gave up 6 bases and J gave up 1 base; unmatched junction bases: 4.

The rearrangement uses TRBV3-1 and TRBJ2-2; D call uncertain. The germline V and J ends were trimmed by 3 bases and 3 bases, with 2 bases remaining between them. The CDR3 consists of 12 residues. Germline CDR1 reads LGHDT; CDR2 reads YNNKEL (reference sequence). The DNA for the CDR3 is TGTGCCAGCAGCCATCACACCGGGGAGCTGTTTTTT. As protein: CASSHHTGELFF. Filled out from reference TRBV3-1 and TRBJ2-2, the complete variable domain reads DTAVSQTPKYLVTQMGNDKSIKCEQNLGHDTMYWYKQDSKKFLKIMFSYNNKELIINETVPNRFSPKSPDKAHLNLHINSLELGDSAVYFCASSHHTGELFFGEGSRLTVL.

This chain links TRBV12-3 or TRBV12-4 with TRBJ2-4, with a tentative D call TRBD1 (6 bases). CDR3 length equals 15 residues. Trimming took off 2 bases at V and 1 base at J, with 9 bases between the two ends. In DNA, the CDR3 is TGTGCCAGCAGTTTACGGCAGGGGGCCAAAAACATTCAGTACTTC. Protein sequence: CASSLRQGAKNIQYF.

Only a few counts were recorded for this clonotype. This chain connects TRBV28 to TRBJ2-7; 9 bases match TRBD2. With V trimmed by 5 bases and J by 4 bases, 9 bases remained unmatched. The germline V gene has CDR1 MDHEN and CDR2 SYDVKM. The CDR3 is made up of 15 amino acids. For the CDR3, the DNA is TGTGCCAGCAGTCCCCCCTTAGGACTAGCGTACGAGCAGTACTTC. Its translation is CASSPPLGLAYEQYF.

In its sample, this clonotype was seen a few times. J is TRBJ2-7 and V is TRBV7-9; D gene unclear. The V gene lost 2 bases and the J gene lost 5 bases, with 7 bases spanning the gap. This CDR3 is 12 amino acids long. Germline lookup yields CDR1 SEHNR and CDR2 FQNEAQ (reference sequence). This CDR3 reads CASSLRSDEQYF. In DNA form, the CDR3 reads TGTGCCAGCAGCTTACGATCTGACGAGCAGTACTTC.

V usage is TRBV29-1 and J usage is TRBJ2-2; D ambiguous. V lost 6 bases and J 2 bases, leaving 13 bases between the germline ends. The germline V gene encodes CDR1 SQVTM and CDR2 ANQGSEA. The CDR3 totals 14 residues. CDR3 sequence reads: CSVGRGSNTGELFF. CDR3 coding DNA: TGCAGCGTGGGAAGAGGATCCAACACCGGGGAGCTGTTTTTT.

This clonotype was seen more than once but under ten times. V gene TRBV7-2 combines with J gene TRBJ1-2; D not certain. Per the germline V gene, CDR1 is SGHTA and CDR2 is FQGNSA. The CDR3 length is 13 residues. The V gene lost 2 bases and the J gene lost 4 bases, with 8 bases spanning the gap. The CDR3 reads CASSLQPPYGYTF. The CDR3 DNA is TGTGCCAGCAGCTTACAACCTCCCTATGGCTACACCTTC.

The sample holds a few counts of this clonotype. The rearrangement joins TRBV2 to TRBJ2-7, with D possibly called TRBD1 or TRBD2 (6 bases each). CDR1 is SNHLY, CDR2 FYNNEI, per germline. V was trimmed by 2 bases and J by 5 bases, leaving 13 bases between them. CDR3 size: 14 residues. The CDR3 DNA follows: TGTGCCAGCAGTGAAAGGGGGGCTTGGAACGAGCAGTACTTC. Translated, it gives CASSERGAWNEQYF.

The rearrangement links TRBV5-1 to TRBJ1-4, with a weak D call TRBD1 (6 bases). This CDR3 is built from 15 residues. Germline lookup yields CDR1 SGHRS and CDR2 YFSETQ. Between the trimmed V and J ends, which lost 4 bases and 0 bases, there was a span of 10 bases. The DNA of the CDR3 is TGCGCCAGCAGCGGGGACATTGCAACTAATGAAAAACTGTTTTTT. Its protein product is CASSGDIATNEKLFF.

Worth noting for this clonotype: This may be a read error, as it is one base from a much larger clone. The genes are TRBV24-1 and TRBJ2-7, with D tentatively TRBD1 or TRBD2 (5 bases each). Germline V gene sequence: CDR1 KGHDR, CDR2 SFDVKD. Between the trimmed V and J ends, which lost 12 bases and 2 bases, there was a span of 13 bases. The CDR3 is 12 amino acids. The CDR3 DNA sequence: TGTGCCCCGGGGCGGGTGGCCTACGAGCAGTACTTC. Amino acid sequence: CAPGRVAYEQYF.

This chain uses TRBV5-1 with TRBJ2-7; 9 bases line up with TRBD2. V lost 0 bases, J lost 5 bases, and 0 bases stayed unmatched. The CDR3 runs 13 residues. Germline values: CDR1 SGHRS, CDR2 YFSETQ. CDR3 loop: CASSLASGNEQYF. CDR3 coding DNA: TGCGCCAGCAGCTTGGCTAGCGGGAACGAGCAGTACTTC.

This clonotype was detected only a few times. The CDR3, as DNA: TGTGCCAGCAGTTACTCTCCGCCACCGGGGGCAAACACTGAAGCTTTCTTT. Translation gives CASSYSPPPGANTEAFF. The rearrangement joins TRBV6-5 to TRBJ1-1; D is possibly TRBD1 (6 bases). V lost 0 bases and J 2 bases, leaving 16 bases between the germline ends. The germline CDR1 and CDR2 sequences are MNHEY and SVGAGI. The CDR3 sequence is 17 residues long.

This clonotype was seen more than once but under ten times. The V and J genes are TRBV2 and TRBJ1-2, with D tentatively TRBD1 (6 bases). The germline CDR1 and CDR2 sequences are SNHLY and FYNNEI. The CDR3 sequence is 12 residues long. Trimming pared 6 bases from V and 12 bases from J, leaving 17 bases between. The CDR3 loop is CASRVTGARHTF. CDR3 coding DNA: TGTGCCAGCAGGGTTACGGGGGCGCGCCACACCTTC.

V is TRBV19 and J is TRBJ2-7; TRBD1 matches 9 bases. With V trimmed by 5 bases and J by 4 bases, 12 bases remained unmatched. The CDR3 consists of 16 residues. Germline values: CDR1 LNHDA, CDR2 SQIVND (reference sequence). CDR3 sequence: CASSLRTGQGSYEQYF. CDR3 DNA sequence: TGTGCCAGTAGTCTACGAACGGGACAGGGCTCTTACGAGCAGTACTTC. The full variable domain, in which reference TRBV19 and TRBJ2-7 provide the parts outside the CDR3, is DGGITQSPKYLFRKEGQNVTLSCEQNLNHDAMYWYRQDPGQGLRLIYYSQIVNDFQKGDIAEGYSVSREKKESFPLTVTSAQKNPTAFYLCASSLRTGQGSYEQYFGPGTRLTVT.